The next 24 T cell receptor beta chains were all read from a single sample in a study of blood T cell repertoires in COVID-19. Repertoires were generated with immunoSEQ multiplex PCR, while TCRdb's copy carries only in-frame clones and drops some. The table lists about 49,000 clones, over 85% of them singletons. The sequenced material came from peripheral blood. These TCRs come from a man older than 75 with acute or convalescent COVID-19.

The chain is built from TRBV28 and TRBJ2-7; weak D call: TRBD1 (7 bases). Germline CDR1 and CDR2: MDHEN and SYDVKM. Trimming pared 6 bases from V and 2 bases from J, leaving 11 bases between. This CDR3 has 13 amino acids. CDR3 region: CASRAGGTYEQYF. The CDR3 region has the DNA TGTGCCAGCAGAGCAGGGGGGACCTACGAGCAGTACTTC.

The genes are TRBV2 and TRBJ1-5, with a possible D match to TRBD1 (6 bases). This CDR3 comprises 12 residues. The germline V gene has CDR1 SNHLY and CDR2 FYNNEI. Between the trimmed V and J ends, which lost 6 bases and 6 bases, there was a span of 9 bases. CDR3 amino acids: CASRTGFQPQHF. CDR3 DNA: TGTGCCAGCAGAACAGGGTTTCAGCCCCAGCATTTT.

The chain couples TRBV5-8 to TRBJ2-2; D might be TRBD1 (6 bases). Deletions cut 4 bases from V and 0 bases from J, with 16 bases between. Germline CDR1 SGHTS, CDR2 YDEGEE. This CDR3 is built from 17 residues. CDR3 in DNA: TGTGCCAGCAGCCCAACATTGGGACACGCGAACACCGGGGAGCTGTTTTTT. It is translated as CASSPTLGHANTGELFF.

V and J are TRBV21-1 and TRBJ1-3; the table assigns TRBD1, which was not confirmed against the DNA. TRBV21-1 is a recognized pseudogene. This CDR3 is 17 amino acids long. CDR3 residues: CASSKDLGQDSGNTIYF. The CDR3 DNA follows: TGTGCCAGCAGCAAAGACCTGGGACAGGACTCTGGAAACACCATATATTTT.

The V call is TRBV18, the J call TRBJ1-4; D possibly corresponds to TRBD1 (5 bases). V lost 2 bases and J 7 bases, leaving 11 bases between the germline ends. CDR3 length: 14 amino acids. Germline CDR1 and CDR2: KGHSH and LQKENI. The CDR3 loop is CASSPGQGGEKLFF. As DNA, the CDR3 is TGTGCCAGCTCACCAGGGCAGGGCGGTGAAAAACTGTTTTTT.

This chain links TRBV3-1 (or the pseudogene TRBV3-2) with TRBJ1-6; D gene ambiguous. Germline V gives CDR1 LGHDT, CDR2 YNNKEL (reference sequence). CDR3 length: 14 amino acids. Trimming pared 1 base from V and 8 bases from J, leaving 9 bases between. CDR3 protein: CASSQGFGDSPLHF. In nucleotides, the CDR3 is TGTGCCAGCAGCCAAGGTTTCGGGGATTCACCCCTCCACTTT.

The rearrangement links TRBV6-1 to TRBJ1-1, with D perhaps TRBD1 (5 bases). This CDR3 is built from 13 residues. Looked up from germline, CDR1 is MNHNS and CDR2 is SASEGT. The V end was cut by 1 base, the J end by 10 bases, with 13 bases between. In nucleotides, the CDR3 is TGTGCCAGCAGTGAAGGGCAAGTAGGGGCAGCTTTCTTT. Translating gives CASSEGQVGAAFF.

The V gene is TRBV2, the J gene TRBJ1-3, with 11 bases lining up with TRBD1. Germline CDR1 and CDR2: SNHLY and FYNNEI. V lost 6 bases and J lost 5; bases outside the gene matches: 6. This CDR3 is built from 15 residues. The CDR3 sequence is CASSFEDRGRNTIYF. Here the CDR3 DNA reads TGTGCCAGCAGCTTTGAGGACAGGGGGCGAAACACCATATATTTT. Complete variable domain (other parts from reference TRBV2 and TRBJ1-3): EPEVTQTPSHQVTQMGQEVILRCVPISNHLYFYWYRQILGQKVEFLVSFYNNEISEKSEIFDDQFSVERPDGSNFTLKIRSTKLEDSAMYFCASSFEDRGRNTIYFGEGSWLTVV.

The J gene is TRBJ2-5, the V gene TRBV5-1, with D possibly TRBD2 on 6 matching bases. Germline V gene data show CDR1 as SGHRS and CDR2 as YFSETQ. The CDR3 has 15 amino acids. Trimming removed 4 bases from V and 1 base from J, with 14 bases in between. CDR3 sequence: CASSAGAGSQETQYF. CDR3 sequence (DNA): TGCGCCAGCAGCGCTGGGGCGGGGAGCCAAGAGACCCAGTACTTC.

The J gene is TRBJ1-1, the V gene TRBV19; 9 bases are a match to TRBD1. V was clipped by 4 bases and J by 3 bases; unmatched bases: 3. The CDR3 extends over 14 amino acids. Germline CDR1 reads LNHDA; CDR2 reads SQIVND (reference sequence). CDR3 sequence (DNA): TGTGCCAGTAGTAAGGACAGGGGTGACACTGAAGCTTTCTTT. This translates into CASSKDRGDTEAFF.

The CDR3 loop reads CATSRDRSPTDTQYF. CDR3 sequence (DNA): TGTGCCACCAGCAGAGACAGGTCCCCCACAGATACGCAGTATTTT. V gene TRBV15 combines with J gene TRBJ2-3; D unclear. CDR1 and CDR2 (germline): LNHNV, YYDKDF (reference sequence). The V gene lost 0 bases and the J gene lost 2 bases, with 9 bases spanning the gap. The CDR3 length is 15 residues.

The rearrangement uses TRBV14 and TRBJ2-1; D is unclear. The CDR3 extends over 15 amino acids. The V gene lost 0 bases and the J gene lost 5 bases, with 11 bases spanning the gap. The germline gives CDR1 SGHDN, CDR2 FVKESK. The CDR3 sequence is CASSQERQLDNEQFF. The CDR3 DNA reads as TGTGCCAGCAGCCAAGAACGTCAACTCGACAATGAGCAGTTCTTC.

The chain is built from TRBV2 and TRBJ2-7, with 9 bases lining up with TRBD1. In germline, CDR1 is SNHLY, CDR2 FYNNEI. The V gene end was trimmed by 6 bases and the J gene end by 5 bases; junction bases not matched to a gene: 8. This CDR3 is 14 amino acids long. CDR3 in amino acids: CASRHRGHGHEQYF. The CDR3 nucleotides read TGTGCCAGCAGGCACAGGGGGCACGGGCACGAGCAGTACTTC.

V is TRBV29-1 and J is TRBJ2-3; the D is unclear. The germline gives CDR1 SQVTM, CDR2 ANQGSEA. This CDR3 spans 11 amino acids. V was clipped by 4 bases and J by 3 bases, with 5 bases between them. The CDR3 DNA sequence: TGCAGCGTTGCCCGGACAGATACGCAGTATTTT. Encoded protein: CSVARTDTQYF.

This clone showed up just a few times. The CDR3 region has the DNA TGTGCCAGCAGTGATTTGGGGCAGGGCTATGGCTACACCTTC. This translates into CASSDLGQGYGYTF. The genes are TRBV2 and TRBJ1-2; TRBD1 is a possible D gene (5 bases). Trimming stripped 3 bases from V and 4 bases from J, with 12 bases between. The germline V gene has CDR1 SNHLY and CDR2 FYNNEI. This CDR3 is built from 14 residues.

The chain couples TRBV2 to TRBJ2-1; D might be TRBD1 (5 bases). V lost 9 bases, J lost 1 base, and 16 bases lay in between. The CDR3 runs 15 residues. Per the germline V gene, CDR1 is SNHLY and CDR2 is FYNNEI. CDR3 region: CASGATRSSYNEQFF. Here the CDR3 DNA reads TGTGCCAGTGGGGCGACCCGGTCATCCTACAATGAGCAGTTCTTC. Full variable domain (missing parts from reference TRBV2 and TRBJ2-1): EPEVTQTPSHQVTQMGQEVILRCVPISNHLYFYWYRQILGQKVEFLVSFYNNEISEKSEIFDDQFSVERPDGSNFTLKIRSTKLEDSAMYFCASGATRSSYNEQFFGPGTRLTVL.

V and J are TRBV28 and TRBJ2-3; the match to TRBD2 covers 9 bases. With 7 bases clipped from V and 4 bases from J, the junction kept 9 bases outside the gene matches. CDR1 and CDR2 (germline): MDHEN, SYDVKM. The CDR3 runs to 15 residues. The CDR3 here is CASTKDSGGPDTQYF. The CDR3 bases are TGTGCCAGCACCAAGGATAGCGGGGGACCAGATACGCAGTATTTT.

The chain couples TRBV7-9 to TRBJ1-5; D is possibly TRBD1 (5 bases). CDR1 is SEHNR and CDR2 is FQNEAQ in the germline V gene (reference sequence). V was shortened by 4 bases and J by 6 bases, with 16 bases between the two germline ends. CDR3 length: 15 residues. CDR3 protein: CASSSTLGGSQPQHF. The DNA of the CDR3 is TGTGCCAGCAGCTCCACCTTGGGGGGGTCTCAGCCCCAGCATTTT. The variable domain in full, with the rest retrieved from reference TRBV7-9 and TRBJ1-5, is DTGVSQNPRHKITKRGQNVTFRCDPISEHNRLYWYRQTLGQGPEFLTYFQNEAQLEKSRLLSDRFSAERPKGSFSTLEIQRTEQGDSAMYLCASSSTLGGSQPQHFGDGTRLSIL.

The chain combines TRBV10-3 with TRBJ2-1, with TRBD2 matching 8 bases. Germline values: CDR1 ENHRY, CDR2 SYGVKD. J was trimmed by 4 bases and V by 4 bases; bases with no gene match: 3. The CDR3 covers 14 residues. This chain's CDR3 is CAISVGGGYNEQFF. CDR3 sequence (DNA): TGTGCCATCAGTGTAGGCGGGGGGTACAATGAGCAGTTCTTC.

The rearrangement links TRBV7-3 to TRBJ2-2; 7 bases line up with TRBD2. J lost 1 base, V lost 1 base, and 3 bases had no gene match. The CDR3 sequence is 16 residues long. Germline values: CDR1 SGHTA, CDR2 FQGTGA. In DNA, the CDR3 is TGTGCCAGCAGCTTAAGTCCGGGGGGGAACACCGGGGAGCTGTTTTTT. Translating it yields CASSLSPGGNTGELFF.

This chain connects TRBV19 to TRBJ1-5; TRBD1 aligns across 7 bases. This CDR3 region has 15 residues. In germline, CDR1 is LNHDA, CDR2 SQIVND (reference sequence). Trimming removed 6 bases from V and 4 bases from J; junction bases left unmatched: 9. The CDR3: CASRSKGTDNQPQHF. The CDR3 DNA follows: TGTGCCAGTAGGAGTAAAGGGACAGATAATCAGCCCCAGCATTTT.

V usage is TRBV29-1 and J usage is TRBJ1-1; perhaps TRBD1 as D (5 bases). The CDR3 contains 13 residues. Germline CDR1 reads SQVTM; CDR2 reads ANQGSEA. V was pared by 6 bases and J by 5 bases, with 16 bases between. CDR3 sequence: CSVAEGTGTEAFF. CDR3 DNA: TGCAGCGTCGCCGAAGGGACTGGAACTGAAGCTTTCTTT.

The chain couples TRBV2 to TRBJ1-2; D not resolved. V lost 7 bases and J lost 4, with 7 bases in between. CDR3 length: 11 residues. Germline lookup yields CDR1 SNHLY and CDR2 FYNNEI. The CDR3 protein is CASKEAYGYTF. The CDR3 DNA reads TGTGCCAGCAAAGAGGCCTATGGCTACACCTTC.

V usage is TRBV6-6 and J usage is TRBJ1-2; no reliable D call. The length of the CDR3 is 15 residues. Between the trimmed V and J ends, which lost 2 bases and 0 bases, there was a span of 10 bases. Germline CDR1 reads MNHNY; CDR2 reads SVGAGI (reference sequence). This chain's CDR3 is CASSYLRGTNYGYTF. Here the CDR3 DNA reads TGTGCCAGCAGTTACCTCCGAGGGACTAACTATGGCTACACCTTC.